Listed below are T cell receptor beta chains from one sample, sequenced in a study of shared clonotypes between healthy human individuals. Profiling relied on immunoSEQ multiplex PCR, and the TCRdb table lists in-frame clones only, not all of them. Here the sample spans roughly 2.5 million clones, around 94% being singletons. Sequencing was done on a sample of naive CD4+ T cells sorted from blood. Source of these receptors: a man younger than 30 in good health. The CDR3 runs from the conserved cysteine through the conserved F or W. The D gene is left open where the match is weak.

d_call,v_call,j_call,cdr3_aa,cdr3_nt
TRBD1,TRBV6-1,TRBJ1-4,CASSGQGNEKLFF,TGTGCCAGCTCGGGACAGGGGAATGAAAAACTGTTTTTT
NA,TRBV19,TRBJ2-1,CASSRGREYEQFF,TGTGCCAGTAGTCGGGGGCGGGAGTATGAGCAGTTCTTC
NA,TRBV27,TRBJ2-3,CASTQSGRHTDTQYF,TGTGCCAGCACACAATCCGGGAGACACACAGATACGCAGTATTTT
TRBD2,TRBV30,TRBJ2-7,CAGQGSLAGNYEQYF,TGTGCCGGTCAGGGTTCACTAGCGGGGAACTACGAGCAGTACTTC
NA,TRBV2,TRBJ2-1,CASSVGGPGVVYNEQFF,TGTGCCAGCAGTGTGGGGGGGCCGGGAGTTGTATACAATGAGCAGTTCTTC
TRBD1,TRBV6-1,TRBJ1-4,CASTGVGRGVEKLFF,TGTGCCAGCACCGGGGTTGGCAGGGGGGTGGAAAAACTGTTTTTT
TRBD1,TRBV19,TRBJ1-2,CASSAWTGDYGYTF,TGTGCCAGTAGTGCGTGGACAGGGGACTATGGCTACACCTTC
NA,TRBV18,TRBJ2-1,CASSPQRTALGAYNEQFF,TGTGCCAGCTCACCACAGCGAACGGCGTTAGGGGCCTACAATGAGCAGTTCTTC
TRBD1,TRBV10-1,TRBJ2-5,CASSRGQGVPQETQYF,TGCGCCAGCAGTAGGGGACAGGGAGTTCCCCAAGAGACCCAGTACTTC
NA,TRBV27,TRBJ1-2,CASSLNGFYGYTF,TGTGCCAGCAGTTTGAACGGGTTCTATGGCTACACCTTC
NA,TRBV21-1,TRBJ2-6,CASSKEQEVSGANVLTF,TGTGCCAGCAGCAAGGAGCAGGAGGTCTCTGGGGCCAACGTCCTGACTTTC
NA,TRBV7-2,TRBJ2-7,CASSGDHSYEQYF,TGTGCCAGCAGCGGTGACCACTCCTACGAGCAGTACTTC
NA,TRBV6-5,TRBJ1-3,CASSYSDMSAGNTIYF,TGTGCCAGCAGTTACTCGGATATGTCGGCTGGAAACACCATATATTTT
NA,TRBV11-3,TRBJ2-1,CASSALSWGNNEQFF,TGTGCCAGCAGCGCCCTTAGTTGGGGAAACAATGAGCAGTTCTTC
NA,TRBV4-1,TRBJ2-1,CASSQDRPSSSYNEQFF,TGCGCCAGCAGCCAAGACAGACCCTCTAGCTCCTACAATGAGCAGTTCTTC
NA,TRBV5-4,TRBJ1-2,CASSLSGQNYGYTF,TGTGCCAGCAGCTTGTCCGGGCAGAACTATGGCTACACCTTC